The clone carrying this T cell receptor beta chain was observed a single time. Its antigen is not identified. Within the sample, other DNA sequences also encode this same CDR3. Germline CDR1 reads SEHNR; CDR2 reads FQNEAQ (reference sequence). The V gene lost 6 bases and the J gene lost 5 bases, with 5 bases spanning the gap. CDR3 length: 12 residues. The split of CD4+ cells yielded CD45RA+ naive and CD45RA-negative memory subsets. This sample is part of a study of shared clonotypes between healthy human individuals. Findings and limits, study-wide: Sequencing depth was expected to affect clonotype sharing among donors. A generally larger estimated richness was seen in naive subsets than in memory subsets. Around 5% of naive CD4 clonotypes were common to a handful of donors.

Assay used: immunoSEQ multiplex PCR; TCRdb lists only in-frame clones, some missing. The table records 2 million to 3 million clones, roughly 93% of them present only once. Sequenced sample: naive CD4+ T cells from PBMCs. Subset in this sample: CD45RA+ positively selected. The clonotype was recovered from a man in his late teens or twenties in good health. Some clones in this sample may be carry-over from other donors' samples. The chain recombines TRBV7-9 with TRBJ1-6; D is unclear. In DNA form, the CDR3 reads TGTGCCAGCAGTCGAGATAATTCACCCCTCCACTTT. Protein product: CASSRDNSPLHF.